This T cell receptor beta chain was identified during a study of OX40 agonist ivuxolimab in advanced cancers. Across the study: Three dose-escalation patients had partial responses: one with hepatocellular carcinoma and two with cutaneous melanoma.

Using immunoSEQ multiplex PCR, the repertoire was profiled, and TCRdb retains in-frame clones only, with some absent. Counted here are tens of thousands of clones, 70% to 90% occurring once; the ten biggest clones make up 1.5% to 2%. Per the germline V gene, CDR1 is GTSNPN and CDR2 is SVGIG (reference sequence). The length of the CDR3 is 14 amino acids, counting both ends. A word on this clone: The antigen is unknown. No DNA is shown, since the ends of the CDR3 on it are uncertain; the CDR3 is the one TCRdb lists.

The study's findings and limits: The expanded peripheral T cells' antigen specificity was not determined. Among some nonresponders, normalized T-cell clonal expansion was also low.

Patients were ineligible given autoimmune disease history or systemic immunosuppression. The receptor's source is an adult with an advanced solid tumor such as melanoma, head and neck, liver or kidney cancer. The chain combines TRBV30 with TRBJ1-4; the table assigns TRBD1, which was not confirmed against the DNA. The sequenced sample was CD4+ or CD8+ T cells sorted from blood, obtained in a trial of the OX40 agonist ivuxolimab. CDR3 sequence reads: CAWSFGQGAEKLLF.